This T cell receptor beta chain is from a study of tissue T cells after allogeneic stem cell transplantation. Study-wide points: Motif-based clustering found tissue-specific repertoire signatures shared across patients, though few clones were shared.

Remarks on this clone: As yet, its antigen is unknown. Gene names refer to mouse genes.

Clones were read by immunoSEQ multiplex PCR, and TCRdb kept only the in-frame ones, dropping some. The sample contains just under 7,500 clones, 60% to 70% of which appear only once. The sample comprised blood. This TCR derives from a female BALB/c mouse in good health. This line is of MHC haplotype H2-d.

The sequenced CDR3 bases are TGCACCTGCAGTGCAGGGAACACCTTGTAC. Translated, it gives CTCSAGNTLY. The entire CDR3 protein is CTCSAGNTLYF. The chain carries TRBV1 and TRBJ2-4; D is unclear. The read terminates 1 residue ahead of where the CDR3 ends, so the germline J gene completes it. V shed 1 base and J shed 6 bases, with 2 bases lying between them. CDR1 and CDR2 from the germline V gene are NSQYPW and LRSPGD (reference sequence). The CDR3 has 11 amino acids. Combining the CDR3 with reference TRBV1 and TRBJ2-4 gives the whole variable domain VTLLEQNPRWRLVPRGQAVNLRCILKNSQYPWMSWYQQDLQKQLQWLFTLRSPGDKEVKSLPGADYLATRVTDTELRLQVANMSQGRTLYCTCSAGNTLYFGAGTRLSVL.